Following are 26 T cell receptor beta chains from one sample sequenced in a study of T cell responses to AZD1222 COVID-19 vaccine. The repertoire was sequenced with immunoSEQ multiplex PCR; TCRdb's copy has only in-frame clones and lacks some. In the table there are 95,000 to 150,000 clones, around nine tenths of which are singletons. The sequencing here drew on peripheral blood, taken on day 0 of AZD1222 vaccination. The receptors here all came from an adult in good health.

CDR3 DNA: TGTGCCAGTAGTATTCGAGGACAGGGCGGACAGCCCCAGCATTTT. Its translation is CASSIRGQGGQPQHF. The chain recombines TRBV19 with TRBJ1-5; TRBD1 aligns across 8 bases. The CDR3 covers 15 residues. The J segment lost 7 bases and the V segment lost 3 bases, leaving 8 bases of the junction unmatched. The germline gives CDR1 LNHDA, CDR2 SQIVND (reference sequence).

This clone was found once. V usage is TRBV24-1 and J usage is TRBJ1-5, with D tentatively TRBD1 (6 bases). The CDR3 covers 14 residues. CDR1 and CDR2 from the germline V gene are KGHDR and SFDVKD. V was clipped by 3 bases and J by 6 bases, with 11 bases between them. The CDR3 loop is CATSDDGQLQPQHF. The CDR3 DNA sequence: TGTGCCACCAGTGATGACGGACAGCTTCAGCCCCAGCATTTT.

The chain links TRBV6-1 to TRBJ2-7; D perhaps matches TRBD2 (5 bases). The CDR3 contains 13 residues. V was clipped by 0 bases and J by 6 bases, with 9 bases between them. Germline V gene data show CDR1 as MNHNS and CDR2 as SASEGT. The CDR3 sequence: CASSEAGVPEQYF. For the CDR3, the DNA is TGTGCCAGCAGTGAAGCGGGAGTGCCCGAGCAGTACTTC.

The V gene is TRBV19, the J gene TRBJ2-5; D is perhaps TRBD2 (6 bases). CDR3 size: 14 residues. Germline V CDR1 and CDR2: LNHDA, SQIVND (reference sequence). Between the trimmed V and J ends, which lost 7 bases and 4 bases, there was a span of 16 bases. DNA for the CDR3: TGTGCCAGTATCGGAGGGGACTCCAGAGAGACCCAGTACTTC. Translating gives CASIGGDSRETQYF.

The DNA of the CDR3 is TGTGCCAGCTCACCACAGTCAGGGAGAGAGACCCAGTACTTC. Translating it yields CASSPQSGRETQYF. The rearrangement joins TRBV18 to TRBJ2-5; D tentatively reads TRBD1 or TRBD2 (5 bases each). CDR1 is KGHSH and CDR2 is LQKENI in the germline V gene. Trimming cost V 1 base and J 4 bases, with 10 bases left between them. There are 14 residues in the CDR3.

The chain carries TRBV7-2 and TRBJ1-1, with D hard to call. V was cut by 1 base and J by 0 bases, with 15 bases left in between. Germline-derived CDR1 and CDR2 are SGHTA and FQGNSA. CDR3 length: 17 amino acids. The CDR3 spells CASSLVVRANMNTEAFF. The CDR3 region has the DNA TGTGCCAGCAGCTTAGTAGTTAGGGCCAACATGAACACTGAAGCTTTCTTT.

The V and J genes are TRBV4-1 and TRBJ1-1; 9 bases line up with TRBD1. Germline V gene sequence: CDR1 MGHRA, CDR2 YSYEKL. V was clipped by 4 bases and J by 0 bases; unmatched bases: 12. CDR3 length: 18 amino acids. CDR3 in amino acids: CASSRTGGSGGMNTEAFF. The DNA of the CDR3 is TGCGCCAGCAGCCGCACAGGGGGCTCAGGAGGGATGAACACTGAAGCTTTCTTT.

The genes are TRBV24-1 and TRBJ2-5; 13 nucleotides match TRBD2. The CDR3 is 15 amino acids. From germline, CDR1 is KGHDR and CDR2 SFDVKD. Germline trimming cut 4 bases from V and 7 bases from J; bases unmatched to any gene: 5. In DNA, the CDR3 is TGTGCCACCAGTGACCGGACTAGCGGGAGTATGACCCAGTACTTC. This codes for CATSDRTSGSMTQYF.

The J gene is TRBJ1-6, the V gene TRBV27; the match to TRBD1 covers 9 bases. The V gene end was trimmed by 6 bases and the J gene end by 9 bases; junction bases not matched to a gene: 12. This CDR3 has 16 residues. Germline V CDR1 and CDR2: MNHEY, SMNVEV (reference sequence). CDR3 sequence reads: CASRPSPGTGSSPLHF. CDR3 DNA sequence: TGTGCCAGCAGACCGTCGCCCGGGACAGGGTCTTCACCCCTCCACTTT.

The table lists this clone with a few counts. V usage is TRBV5-1 and J usage is TRBJ2-7, with D possibly being TRBD1 (6 bases). The CDR3 length is 13 residues. Trimming shortened V by 4 bases and J by 5 bases, and 13 bases separated the two germline ends. CDR1 and CDR2 from the germline V gene are SGHRS and YFSETQ. This CDR3 is CASSEQGPNEQYF. CDR3 DNA: TGCGCCAGCAGCGAACAGGGACCCAACGAGCAGTACTTC.

The chain is built from TRBV12-3 or TRBV12-4 and TRBJ2-2; D unclear. The CDR3 loop spans 12 amino acids. Trimming left V 5 bases short and J 5 bases short, with 6 bases between. CDR3 sequence (DNA): TGTGCCAGCAGTCCCCATACCGGGGAGCTGTTTTTT. It yields the protein CASSPHTGELFF.

The V call is TRBV2, the J call TRBJ2-2; TRBD2 agrees at 8 bases. The CDR3 length is 16 residues. The V and J ends lost 8 bases and 7 bases, in that order; junction bases with no gene match: 15. CDR1 SNHLY and CDR2 FYNNEI come from the germline V gene. CDR3 amino acids: CASRGDSGVGNGELFF. CDR3 nucleotide sequence: TGTGCCAGCCGTGGGGATAGCGGGGTCGGGAACGGGGAGCTGTTTTTT.

The chain uses TRBV4-1 and TRBJ2-7; D not certain. Germline CDR1 is MGHRA and CDR2 is YSYEKL. Trimming shortened V by 2 bases and J by 5 bases, and 7 bases separated the two germline ends. This CDR3 has 12 amino acids. CDR3: CASSQTANEQYF. CDR3 nucleotides: TGCGCCAGCAGCCAAACTGCGAACGAGCAGTACTTC.

The chain has TRBV7-2 and TRBJ1-4; D gene ambiguous. The V end was cut by 5 bases, the J end by 3 bases, with 16 bases between. CDR1 SGHTA and CDR2 FQGNSA come from the germline V gene. This CDR3 is built from 16 residues. The CDR3 loop reads CASSPGKISANEKLFF. CDR3 nucleotide sequence: TGTGCCAGCAGCCCCGGAAAAATATCGGCTAATGAAAAACTGTTTTTT.

This clone was counted once. The gene calls are TRBV7-2 and TRBJ1-6; no reliable D call. CDR1 and CDR2 from the germline V gene are SGHTA and FQGNSA. This CDR3 comprises 17 residues. V was shortened by 7 bases and J by 0 bases, with 16 bases between the two germline ends. The CDR3 region is CASTSSLGSSYNSPLHF. In DNA, the CDR3 is TGTGCCAGCACTAGTTCGCTCGGCAGCTCCTATAATTCACCCCTCCACTTT. The full variable domain, in which reference TRBV7-2 and TRBJ1-6 provide the parts outside the CDR3, is GAGVSQSPSNKVTEKGKDVELRCDPISGHTALYWYRQSLGQGLEFLIYFQGNSAPDKSGLPSDRFSAERTGGSVSTLTIQRTQQEDSAVYLCASTSSLGSSYNSPLHFGNGTRLTVT.

The V call is TRBV6-5, the J call TRBJ2-2; TRBD1 matches 9 bases. Trimming at V came to 8 bases and at J to 4 bases, leaving 8 bases not matched to a gene. This CDR3 region has 15 residues. Germline CDR1 is MNHEY and CDR2 is SVGAGI. The CDR3 nucleotides are TGTGCCAGCGGGGGAGGGACAGGGTTCACCGGGGAGCTGTTTTTT. This translates into CASGGGTGFTGELFF.

The chain combines TRBV6-5 with TRBJ2-1; TRBD2 aligns across 7 bases. V lost 5 bases and J lost 5; bases outside the gene matches: 9. The germline gives CDR1 MNHEY, CDR2 SVGAGI. The CDR3 loop spans 15 amino acids. The CDR3 nucleotides read TGTGCCAGCAGTCATCAACTAGCGAGTCACAATGAGCAGTTCTTC. This translates into CASSHQLASHNEQFF.

The rearrangement links TRBV19 to TRBJ2-7, with no clear D. V lost 4 bases, J lost 1 base, and 8 bases lay in between. The germline CDR1 and CDR2 sequences are LNHDA and SQIVND (reference sequence). CDR3 length: 13 residues. The CDR3 DNA reads as TGTGCCAGTAGTACTGCATTATCCTACGAGCAGTACTTC. Translating it yields CASSTALSYEQYF.

The chain joins TRBV28 to TRBJ1-5; D is uncertain. The CDR3 is 14 amino acids. Germline CDR1 and CDR2: MDHEN and SYDVKM. V dropped 3 bases and J dropped 4 bases, with 10 bases sitting between them. The CDR3 protein is CASSFLVRNQPQHF. DNA of the CDR3: TGTGCCAGCAGTTTTTTAGTTAGAAATCAGCCCCAGCATTTT.

V and J are TRBV6-6 and TRBJ2-7, with a possible D match to TRBD2 (5 bases). This CDR3 comprises 13 residues. The V end was cut by 2 bases, the J end by 0 bases, with 5 bases between. From germline, CDR1 is MNHNY and CDR2 SVGAGI (reference sequence). CDR3 residues: CASSYAGSYEQYF. The CDR3 region has the DNA TGTGCCAGCAGTTACGCGGGCTCCTACGAGCAGTACTTC.

This chain uses TRBV27 with TRBJ2-5, with TRBD1 matching 9 bases. Germline assignment: CDR1 MNHEY and CDR2 SMNVEV (reference sequence). This CDR3 has 13 amino acids. The V segment lost 10 bases and the J segment 3 bases; nucleotides outside the gene matches: 6. The CDR3, as DNA: TGTGCCACGGCTAGGACAGGGGAAGAGACCCAGTACTTC. The encoded protein is CATARTGEETQYF.

The gene calls are TRBV5-4 and TRBJ2-5, with 8 bases aligning to TRBD2. The V gene end was trimmed by 3 bases and the J gene end by 1 base; junction bases not matched to a gene: 5. CDR3 length equals 15 residues. Germline-derived CDR1 and CDR2 are SGHNT and YYREEE (reference sequence). As DNA, the CDR3 is TGTGCCAGCAGCTCTAATAGCGGGGCCCAAGAGACCCAGTACTTC. It specifies CASSSNSGAQETQYF.

This clone appeared once. The chain uses TRBV27 and TRBJ2-1; TRBD2 matches 11 bases. Per germline, CDR1 MNHEY and CDR2 SMNVEV (reference sequence). The CDR3 extends over 14 amino acids. The J segment lost 15 bases and the V segment lost 3 bases, leaving 10 bases of the junction unmatched. The CDR3 is CASSFGIAGGPRFF. The CDR3 DNA is TGTGCCAGCAGTTTTGGAATAGCGGGAGGGCCTCGGTTCTTC.

The chain is built from TRBV28 and TRBJ2-5, with 7 bases fitting TRBD2. With V trimmed by 2 bases and J by 2 bases, 5 bases remained unmatched. Looked up from germline, CDR1 is MDHEN and CDR2 is SYDVKM. This CDR3 is 15 amino acids long. CDR3 in DNA: TGTGCCAGCAGTTTACCTAGCGGCGGTCAAGAGACCCAGTACTTC. Translating it yields CASSLPSGGQETQYF. The full variable domain, rest sourced from reference TRBV28 and TRBJ2-5, is DVKVTQSSRYLVKRTGEKVFLECVQDMDHENMFWYRQDPGLGLRLIYFSYDVKMKEKGDIPEGYSVSREKKERFSLILESASTNQTSMYLCASSLPSGGQETQYFGPGTRLLVL.

The chain combines TRBV19 with TRBJ1-3; D is unclear. This CDR3 is 16 amino acids long. V was trimmed by 4 bases and J by 0 bases, leaving 13 bases between them. Germline-derived CDR1 and CDR2 are LNHDA and SQIVND (reference sequence). CDR3 protein: CASSTNGRSSGNTIYF. The CDR3 DNA reads TGTGCCAGTAGTACCAATGGACGGAGCTCTGGAAACACCATATATTTT.

V gene TRBV18 combines with J gene TRBJ1-2; D is unresolved. This CDR3 comprises 15 residues. Trimming took 0 bases from V and 8 from J, leaving 16 bases between them. The germline CDR1 and CDR2 sequences are KGHSH and LQKENI. The chain's CDR3 is CASSPPGRQDLGYTF. The CDR3 DNA follows: TGTGCCAGCTCACCACCGGGGAGGCAGGACCTGGGCTACACCTTC.